A single sample is the source of the 19 T cell receptor beta chains below, sequenced in a study of cytomegalovirus exposure and HLA in healthy donors. A multiplex PCR was run with 60 Vbeta primers and 13 Jbeta primers. Clones were read by immunoSEQ multiplex PCR, and TCRdb kept only the in-frame ones, dropping some. Of over 150,000 clones listed, about 85% were seen once; the top ten hold around 7.2%. Sequencing input: PBMCs. These receptors were collected from a man aged 30 to 39 in good health and CMV-seropositive.

This clone came up once. The chain employs TRBV4-2 and TRBJ2-1; a possible D gene is TRBD2 (5 bases). Looked up from germline, CDR1 is LGHNA and CDR2 is YNFKEQ. This CDR3 comprises 14 residues. The germline V and J ends were trimmed by 3 bases and 5 bases, with 11 bases remaining between them. CDR3 bases: TGTGCCAGCAGCCAGGAGGCGGTCCACAATGAGCAGTTCTTC. It yields the protein CASSQEAVHNEQFF.

This clone was detected only once. The V gene is TRBV5-6, the J gene TRBJ2-5, with D unresolved. Judging by the DNA end, TRBJ2-7 fits better; the J call may be wrong. Germline V gene data show CDR1 as SGHDT and CDR2 as YYEEEE. The CDR3 is 14 amino acids. CDR3 amino acids: CASSVSAGAYEQYF. Here the CDR3 DNA reads TGTGCCAGCAGCGTCTCGGCCGGAGCCTACGAGCAGTACTTC.

This sequence joins TRBV9 and TRBJ2-1, with a possible D match to TRBD2 (6 bases). From germline, CDR1 is SGDLS and CDR2 YYNGEE. V lost 1 base and J 2 bases, leaving 13 bases between the germline ends. The CDR3 length is 16 residues. CDR3 sequence: CASSVTSLDAYNEQFF. CDR3 sequence (DNA): TGTGCCAGCAGCGTAACTAGCCTAGATGCCTACAATGAGCAGTTCTTC.

The genes are TRBV6-5 and TRBJ1-1, with no clear D. Germline V lookup: CDR1 MNHEY, CDR2 SVGAGI. The CDR3 length is 12 residues. Trimming stripped 8 bases from V and 0 bases from J, with 7 bases between. CDR3 bases: TGTGCCAGCTTCTCAGTGAACACTGAAGCTTTCTTT. This gives the protein CASFSVNTEAFF.

V usage is TRBV6-1 and J usage is TRBJ1-5; D is perhaps TRBD1 (6 bases). The V and J ends lost 6 bases and 7 bases respectively, with 13 bases between them. This CDR3 is 13 amino acids long. Germline CDR1 reads MNHNS; CDR2 reads SASEGT. CDR3 sequence (DNA): TGTGCCAGCAGCCTCGATAGGGGGCAGCCCCAGCATTTT. Translated, it gives CASSLDRGQPQHF.

This clone has more than one count but fewer than ten. V usage is TRBV19 and J usage is TRBJ1-1; D is unresolved. This CDR3 contains 14 residues. Germline values: CDR1 LNHDA, CDR2 SQIVND (reference sequence). The germline V and J ends were trimmed by 6 bases and 2 bases, with 13 bases remaining between them. CDR3 loop: CASRTAGSNTEAFF. CDR3 coding DNA: TGTGCCAGTAGGACGGCGGGGTCCAACACTGAAGCTTTCTTT.

The rearrangement links TRBV7-2 to TRBJ1-4; D is unclear. This CDR3 region has 13 residues. The germline V gene has CDR1 SGHTA and CDR2 FQGNSA. V was pared by 5 bases and J by 3 bases, with 7 bases between. Here the CDR3 reads CASSREANEKLFF. The CDR3 region has the DNA TGTGCCAGCAGCCGCGAAGCTAATGAAAAACTGTTTTTT.

This sequence joins TRBV4-2 and TRBJ1-3, with D maybe TRBD1 (5 bases). Trimming stripped 1 base from V and 4 bases from J, with 20 bases between. Germline-derived CDR1 and CDR2 are LGHNA and YNFKEQ. The CDR3 covers 18 residues. CDR3 sequence: CASSQGPPSWGAGNTIYF. The CDR3, as DNA: TGTGCCAGCAGCCAAGGTCCACCTTCCTGGGGCGCCGGAAACACCATATATTTT.

V and J are TRBV4-3 and TRBJ1-1; D is ambiguous. V dropped 0 bases and J dropped 4 bases, with 9 bases sitting between them. Per germline, CDR1 LGHNA and CDR2 YSLEER. There are 14 residues in the CDR3. In DNA, the CDR3 is TGCGCCAGCAGCCAAGAAAGTCGGTCCACTGAAGCTTTCTTT. It translates to CASSQESRSTEAFF.

The chain links TRBV27 to TRBJ1-2; 7 bases line up with TRBD1. Looked up from germline, CDR1 is MNHEY and CDR2 is SMNVEV (reference sequence). The length of the CDR3 is 15 residues. Trimming removed 6 bases from V and 8 bases from J; junction bases left unmatched: 15. The chain's CDR3 is CASSAGQSLGIGYTF. The DNA for the CDR3 is TGTGCCAGCAGCGCGGGACAGTCCCTAGGAATCGGCTACACCTTC.

The J gene is TRBJ1-2, the V gene TRBV5-1, with 8 bases fitting TRBD1. Germline values: CDR1 SGHRS, CDR2 YFSETQ. J gave up 3 bases and V 4 bases, and 5 bases lay outside the gene matches. The CDR3 has 14 amino acids. The CDR3 here is CASSQGAEDYGYTF. In DNA, the CDR3 is TGCGCCAGCAGCCAGGGGGCGGAAGACTATGGCTACACCTTC.

V usage is TRBV28 and J usage is TRBJ1-5, with 12 nucleotides matching TRBD1. CDR3 length: 20 amino acids. CDR1 and CDR2 from the germline V gene are MDHEN and SYDVKM. Trimming removed 6 bases from V and 6 bases from J; junction bases left unmatched: 21. CDR3 in DNA: TGTGCCAGCAGCCAAACCCTTGGGACAGGGGGCGCCCCCGCGGGTCAGCCCCAGCATTTT. It translates to CASSQTLGTGGAPAGQPQHF.

This clone was detected a few times. The rearrangement uses TRBV6-1 and TRBJ2-5, with 7 bases identical to TRBD1. CDR3 size: 15 residues. V lost 2 bases to trimming and J lost 3 bases; unmatched junction nucleotides: 6. Germline-derived CDR1 and CDR2 are MNHNS and SASEGT. The CDR3 sequence: CASSEPGQPKETQYF. CDR3 DNA: TGTGCCAGCAGTGAACCGGGACAGCCAAAAGAGACCCAGTACTTC.

The chain recombines TRBV19 with TRBJ2-3, with a weak D call TRBD2 (5 bases). Trimming removed 3 bases at V and 0 bases at J, with 7 bases between. CDR3 length: 14 residues. The V gene's germline CDR1 is LNHDA and CDR2 SQIVND (reference sequence). The CDR3 here is CASSMGGSTDTQYF. CDR3 in DNA: TGTGCCAGTAGTATGGGCGGGAGCACAGATACGCAGTATTTT.

The V and J genes are TRBV6-5 and TRBJ2-2; D remains unclear. Germline lookup yields CDR1 MNHEY and CDR2 SVGAGI. CDR3 length equals 13 residues. The V and J ends lost 10 bases and 8 bases respectively, with 17 bases between them. The CDR3 reads CATRPFRNGELFF. In DNA form, the CDR3 reads TGTGCCACCAGGCCATTCAGGAATGGGGAGCTGTTTTTT.

The V and J genes are TRBV10-3 and TRBJ1-2; 8 positions match TRBD1. The CDR3 covers 14 residues. Germline V lookup: CDR1 ENHRY, CDR2 SYGVKD. With 7 bases clipped from V and 1 base from J, the junction kept 5 bases outside the gene matches. The CDR3 here is CAITQDRGNYGYTF. CDR3 bases: TGTGCCATCACTCAAGACAGGGGTAACTATGGCTACACCTTC.

This clone turned up a few times. V and J are TRBV5-1 and TRBJ2-7, with TRBD2 matching 11 bases. After removal of 4 bases from V and 5 bases from J, the junction contained 8 bases not matched to a gene. Germline V gene sequence: CDR1 SGHRS, CDR2 YFSETQ. The CDR3 is 15 amino acids. The CDR3, as DNA: TGCGCCAGCAGCCTACTAGCGGGAGCGGTCCACGAGCAGTACTTC. It codes for CASSLLAGAVHEQYF.

This chain joins TRBV7-3 and TRBJ2-1; 12 bases agree with TRBD2. Germline V gene lookup returns CDR1 SGHTA and CDR2 FQGTGA. Germline trimming cut 5 bases from V and 5 bases from J; bases unmatched to any gene: 7. The CDR3 extends over 16 amino acids. The CDR3 region is CASSDLTSGGHNEQFF. The CDR3 coding sequence is TGTGCCAGCAGCGACTTGACTAGCGGGGGCCACAATGAGCAGTTCTTC.

The CDR3 loop is CASSLNRQPWNSPLHF. CDR3 in DNA: TGTGCCAGCAGCTTAAACCGACAGCCTTGGAATTCACCCCTCCACTTT. This rearrangement joins TRBV7-6 to TRBJ1-6; possible D gene TRBD1, 5 bases. The CDR3 is 16 residues long. V shed 2 bases and J shed 7 bases, with 15 bases lying between them. Germline V gives CDR1 SGHVS, CDR2 FNYEAQ.